This T cell receptor (beta chain) was recorded in a study of blood T cell repertoires in COVID-19 (TCRdb year 2020). As for the study more broadly: Samples covering the acute and convalescent phases of COVID-19 were provided by collaborators in the United States, Italy and Spain. The material from the prospective study consisted of cDNA or gDNA derived from T cells, B-cell-depleted T cells, or PBMCs. The repertoires were released in a freely available public database meant as a resource for research on the immune response to SARS-CoV-2. HLA class I and class II types, where available, came from metadata supplied by the sample provider rather than from assay-based typing. The dataset comprised deeply sampled blood TCRbeta repertoires from subjects exposed to, actively infected with, or recovered from COVID-19. Nearly every sample came with metadata listing a de-identified subject ID, COVID-19 status, age in years and sex. The samples were drawn from two sources: the first 160 participants of the ongoing ImmuneRACE study, and about 1,300 subjects contributed by 6 global collaborators.

TCRbeta CDR3 regions were amplified from genomic DNA using the immunoSEQ Assay, a bias-controlled multiplex PCR. In the paper's pipeline: The number of nucleated cells in each sample was estimated from the amplification of reference gene primers within the assay. To quantify the absolute abundance of each unique TCRbeta CDR3 rearrangement, sequence reads were collapsed and filtered. For each sample, productive Simpson clonality was calculated as the square root of Simpson's diversity index over productive rearrangements. TCRdb limited this immuneACCESS table to in-frame rearrangements with V and J called. A share of clones is missing; checked studies link under half to unresolved V genes, and the rest is unexplained. V and J calls and clone size follow that table, whereas D and trimming were derived from the DNA. This sample gives approximately 50,000 clones in total; 86% of them show up just once. Approximately 23% of the sample belongs to the ten largest clones.

Each collaborating institution followed its own protocols to collect whole blood in K2EDTA tubes. Collaborator samples were shipped for TCRbeta analysis as frozen whole blood, isolated PBMCs, or DNA extracted from either sample type. What the work shows at the level of the full study, not this receptor alone: The quantity of clinical and demographic metadata differed by source and by participant and was supplied without curation.

According to the germline V gene, CDR1 reads SGHTA and CDR2 reads FQGTGA. V is trimmed back by 5 bases and J by 3 bases, and the junction contains 6 bases that no gene match accounts for. Including cysteine and phenylalanine, the CDR3 has 15 amino acids. Just the 45-base CDR3 DNA is kept, in frame starting at base 1. Turning to this clone: It lacks a known antigen. Base qualities are not at hand, and no much larger clone is one base apart.

Source material: peripheral blood. The chain couples TRBV7-3 to TRBJ2-1; the central 8 bases match TRBD2. The receptor's source is a woman older than 75 with acute or convalescent COVID-19. The DNA sequence is given as TGTGCCAGCAGCCCCTTAGCGGGGATCTACAATGAGCAGTTCTTC. It codes for CASSPLAGIYNEQFF. Where the CDR3 stops, the reference TRBV7-3 and TRBJ2-1 genes take over; the full variable domain is GAGVSQTPSNKVTEKGKYVELRCDPISGHTALYWYRQSLGQGPEFLIYFQGTGAADDSGLPNDRFFAVRPEGSVSTLKIQRTERGDSAVYLCASSPLAGIYNEQFFGPGTRLTVL.